This TCR beta chain stems from a study of blood T cells in healthy people across ages (dated by TCRdb to between 2014 and 2017). In the study overall: Template switching captured roughly one uniquely barcoded TCR beta cDNA molecule per two T cells in model experiments. Donors of different ages were randomly distributed across sequencing lanes to avoid experimental bias. The donors were split into four age groups: young (average 16 years), middle-aged (around 37), aged (more than 60) and long-lived (over 80). Using deep sequencing normalized with unique cDNA molecular identifiers, the study measured how TCR beta repertoire diversity changes with age. Using the same blood draw, the study looked at two additional independent replicas of 1 million unique cDNA reads for two donors, one aged 18 to 30 and the other aged 80 or older.

This clonotype showed up just a few times. There is no known antigen for this receptor. No per-base quality is available; no much larger clone lies one base away. V is pruned by 7 bases and J by 2 bases, leaving 2 bases of the junction without a gene match. CDR1 and CDR2 are read off the germline V gene as KGHDR and SFDVKD. Inclusive of the bounding cysteine and phenylalanine, the CDR3 is 13 residues long. This entry keeps only the CDR3 DNA: 39 bases, framed from base 1. Systemically healthy Caucasian individuals from Russia, 35 to 40 in total and aged roughly 6 to 100 years, were included as donors. Around 10 milliliters of peripheral blood were drawn from each donor into EDTA-treated Vacutainer tubes. Ficoll-Paque density-gradient centrifugation was used to isolate PBMCs, with at least 6 million per sample. Total RNA, at least 6 micrograms per sample, was extracted from PBMCs with Trizol reagent. For every donor, flow cytometry on a PBMC aliquot measured the percentage of naive CD45RAhigh/CD27high T cells.

Points the paper makes about the study in general: Bulk unsorted PBMC profiling prevented conclusive comparison of naive and antigen-experienced compartments. Observed TCR beta diversity per million T cells fell roughly linearly with age, and a significant reduction was already apparent by age around 39. Observed TCR beta diversity correlated strongly with the percentage of naive T cells measured by flow cytometry. Estimates of total diversity based on one million sequenced T cells were considered lower bounds and underestimates. Compared with the aged group, the long-lived group had more naive CD4+ T cells, fewer expanded clones and increased TCR diversity, suggesting age selection. Because donor CMV infection status was unknown, age-related changes in expanded clonotypes were potentially confounded.

The library was built by means of 5' RACE. The run used an Illumina HiSeq 2500. A second PCR of about 7 to 12 cycles was run with a J-beta primer mix and a sample-barcoded 5' primer. A unique molecular identifier was introduced onto each TCR beta cDNA molecule by a template-switch 5' adaptor carrying 12 random nucleotides. Each sample yielded at least 2.5 million CDR3-containing paired-end reads. First-strand cDNA was synthesized from all RNA with the Mint cDNA synthesis kit, primed by a TRBC-specific oligonucleotide. All cDNA was treated with uracil-DNA glycosylase and then went through a first 18-cycle PCR with the universal primers M1SS and BC2_uni_R. Per the authors' processing: For normalization, 1 million high-quality reads were randomly selected from each sample, with every read carrying a distinct molecular identifier. Reads sharing molecular identifiers were discarded rather than binned into consensus sequences. MiTCR, with a Q25 quality threshold and the strictest error-elimination algorithm, was used for CDR3 identification, clonotype clustering and error correction. A nonparametric unseen species model with Euler transformation was used to estimate a lower bound on total TCR beta diversity. TCRdb's own reprocessing of the public reads used fastp at Q25 and MiXCR and kept productive beta chains. Each CDR3 protein appears once, grouped with its most common genes and DNA. The V and J calls reflect TCRdb's pipeline rather than the authors' work. The sample includes some 1.5 million distinct CDR3 sequences, with roughly 43% observed a single time. The ten most abundant clones make up around 4% of the sample.

The TCR originated in a woman aged 18-29 years in good health. Sequencing used blood. This chain joins TRBV24-1 to TRBJ2-3, with 7 middle bases fitting TRBD2. The CDR3 protein is CATRAGSTDTQYF. The nucleotide sequence is given as TGTGCCACCAGAGCGGGGTCCACAGATACGCAGTATTTT.